This T cell receptor (beta chain) was captured in a study of a mutant IDH1 vaccine in newly diagnosed glioma. About the research overall: It was radiotherapy, temozolomide, or both that patients received previously, with most receiving both.

Some clones are missing from TCRdb's copy, which holds only in-frame ones; the method was immunoSEQ multiplex PCR. The sample lists about 20,000 clones, 82% seen once, with 13% in the top ten. This clone was seen only once. Its antigen is unknown. Time point of the sample: week 23, last vaccination. Every single dose of the vaccine, 300 ug of mutant IDH1 20-mer peptide, came with topical imiquimod. Germline CDR1 SSHAT, CDR2 FNYEAQ (reference sequence). The length of the CDR3 is 14 residues. V was cut by 5 bases and J by 5 bases, with 15 bases left in between. Study conclusions and caveats: Across multiple MHC alleles, almost 95% of patients had vaccine-induced responses. Pseudoprogression apparently lacked any relation to changes in top peripheral T cell clonotypes.

The rearrangement uses TRBV7-7 and TRBJ2-5, with D perhaps assigned TRBD1 or TRBD2 (7 bases each). The starting material was PBMCs, obtained from a glioma patient whose treatment included an IDH1 peptide vaccine. The receptor was derived from a man aged 25-45 years with glioma. In DNA, the CDR3 is TGTGCCAGCAGCCTTCGACAGGGAGGGGAGACCCAGTACTTC. This translates into CASSLRQGGETQYF.